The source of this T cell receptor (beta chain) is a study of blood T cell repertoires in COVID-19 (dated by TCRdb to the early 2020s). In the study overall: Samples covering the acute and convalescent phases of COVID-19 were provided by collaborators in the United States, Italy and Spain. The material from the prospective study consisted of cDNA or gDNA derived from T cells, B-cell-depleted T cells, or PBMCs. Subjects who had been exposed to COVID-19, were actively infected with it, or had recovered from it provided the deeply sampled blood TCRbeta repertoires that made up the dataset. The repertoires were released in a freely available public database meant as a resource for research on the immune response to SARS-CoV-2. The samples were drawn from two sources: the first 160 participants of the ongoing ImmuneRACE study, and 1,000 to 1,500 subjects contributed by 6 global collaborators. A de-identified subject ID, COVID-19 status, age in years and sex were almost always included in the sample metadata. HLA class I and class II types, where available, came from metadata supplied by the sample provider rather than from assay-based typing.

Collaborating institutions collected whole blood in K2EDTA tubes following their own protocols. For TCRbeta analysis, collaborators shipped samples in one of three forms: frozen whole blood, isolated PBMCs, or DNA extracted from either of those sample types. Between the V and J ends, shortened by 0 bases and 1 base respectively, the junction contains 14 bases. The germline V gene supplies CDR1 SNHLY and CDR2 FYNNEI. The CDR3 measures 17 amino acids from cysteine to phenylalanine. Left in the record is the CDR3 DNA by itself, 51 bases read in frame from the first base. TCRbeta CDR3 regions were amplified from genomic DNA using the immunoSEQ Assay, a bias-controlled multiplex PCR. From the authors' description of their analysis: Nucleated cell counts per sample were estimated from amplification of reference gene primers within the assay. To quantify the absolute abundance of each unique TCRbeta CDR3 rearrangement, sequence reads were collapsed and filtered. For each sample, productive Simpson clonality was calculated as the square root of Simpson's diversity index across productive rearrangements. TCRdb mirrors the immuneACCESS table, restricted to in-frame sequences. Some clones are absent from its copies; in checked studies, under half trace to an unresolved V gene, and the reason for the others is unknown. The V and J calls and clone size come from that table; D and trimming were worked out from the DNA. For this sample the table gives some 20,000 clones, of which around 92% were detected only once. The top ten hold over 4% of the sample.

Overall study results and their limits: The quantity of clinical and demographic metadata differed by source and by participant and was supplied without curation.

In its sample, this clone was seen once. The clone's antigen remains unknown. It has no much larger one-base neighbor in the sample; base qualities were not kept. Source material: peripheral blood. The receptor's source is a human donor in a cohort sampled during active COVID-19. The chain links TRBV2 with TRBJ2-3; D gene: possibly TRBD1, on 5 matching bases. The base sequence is TGTGCCAGCAGTGAAGCGCTGGGGCGCTTGGGCACAGATACGCAGTATTTT. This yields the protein CASSEALGRLGTDTQYF.